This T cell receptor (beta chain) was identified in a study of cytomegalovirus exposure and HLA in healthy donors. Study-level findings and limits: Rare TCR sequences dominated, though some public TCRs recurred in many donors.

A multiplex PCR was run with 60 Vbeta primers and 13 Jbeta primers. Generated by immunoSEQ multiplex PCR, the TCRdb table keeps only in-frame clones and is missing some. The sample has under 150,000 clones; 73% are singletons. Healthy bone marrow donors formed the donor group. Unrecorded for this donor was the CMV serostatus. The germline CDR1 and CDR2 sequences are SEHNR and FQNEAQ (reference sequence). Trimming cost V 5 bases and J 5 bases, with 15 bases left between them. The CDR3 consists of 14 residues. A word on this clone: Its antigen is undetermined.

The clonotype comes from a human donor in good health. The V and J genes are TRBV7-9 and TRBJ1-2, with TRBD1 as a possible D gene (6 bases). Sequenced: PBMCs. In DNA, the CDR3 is TGTGCCAGCAGCACCGGACAGAGTCGGTATGGCTACACCTTC. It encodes CASSTGQSRYGYTF.